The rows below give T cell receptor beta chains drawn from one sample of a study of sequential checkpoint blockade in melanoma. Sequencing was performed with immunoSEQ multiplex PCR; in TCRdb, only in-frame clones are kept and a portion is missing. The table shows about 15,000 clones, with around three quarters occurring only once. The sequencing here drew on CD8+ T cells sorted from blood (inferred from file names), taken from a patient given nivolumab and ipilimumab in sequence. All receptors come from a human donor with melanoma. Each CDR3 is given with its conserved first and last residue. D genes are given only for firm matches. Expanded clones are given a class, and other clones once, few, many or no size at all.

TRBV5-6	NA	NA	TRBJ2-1	TGTGCCAGCAGCCTCCCTAGCCCTGTTGAGCAGTTCTTC	CASSLPSPVEQFF
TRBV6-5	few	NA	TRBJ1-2	TGTGCCAGCAGTTATCAGGTCCCGAACGCTATCCGCTACACCTTC	CASSYQVPNAIRYTF
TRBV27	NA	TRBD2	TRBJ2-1	TGTGCCAGCAGTTTATCGGGAGGCTCGGGACTAGTATACAATGAGCAGTTCTTC	CASSLSGGSGLVYNEQFF
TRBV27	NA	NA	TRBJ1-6	TGTGCCAGCAGTCTCCCGGGACTTGTAAATTCACCCCTCCACTTT	CASSLPGLVNSPLHF
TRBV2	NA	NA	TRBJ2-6	TGTGCCAGCAGTGACGGCAGGTCCGTAAACTCTGGGGCCAACGTCCTGACTTTC	CASSDGRSVNSGANVLTF
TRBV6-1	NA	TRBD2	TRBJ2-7	TGTGCCAGCAGTGAAGCTAGCGGGGGAACCTACGAGCAGTACTTC	CASSEASGGTYEQYF
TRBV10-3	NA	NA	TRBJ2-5	TGTGCCATCAGTGAGTCTGGGGCCGTCGGGGAGACCCAGTACTTC	CAISESGAVGETQYF
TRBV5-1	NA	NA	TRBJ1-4	TGCGCCAGCAGCTTGGGGACAGTTGCAACTAATGAAAAACTGTTTTTT	CASSLGTVATNEKLFF
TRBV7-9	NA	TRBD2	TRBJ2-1	TGTGCCAGCAGCCTCCCCGGGGGGGCGCGGAATGAGCAGTTCTTC	CASSLPGGARNEQFF
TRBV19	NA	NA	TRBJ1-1	TGTGCCAGTAGCGGGGGGCACACTGAAGCTTTCTTT	CASSGGHTEAFF
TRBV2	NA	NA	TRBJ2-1	TGTGCCAGCACCTCTGGTATGGGACTTAACAATGAGCAGTTCTTC	CASTSGMGLNNEQFF
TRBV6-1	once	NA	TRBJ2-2	TGTGCCAGCAGTCGTACGGGCGGGGAGCTGTTTTTT	CASSRTGGELFF
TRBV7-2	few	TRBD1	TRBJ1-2	TGTGCCAGCAGCTACACACAGGGGGCGCGTGATGGCTACACCTTC	CASSYTQGARDGYTF
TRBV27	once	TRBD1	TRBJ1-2	TGTGCCAGCAGTTTAGTTTCTGGGACAGGATCCTATGGCTACACCTTC	CASSLVSGTGSYGYTF
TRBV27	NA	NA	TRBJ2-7	TGTGCCAGCAGTTTATCGGGGGGGGGCGTTTACGAGCAGTACTTC	CASSLSGGGVYEQYF
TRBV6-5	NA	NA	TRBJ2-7	TGTGCCAGCAGGGACAGTACCTACGAGCAGTACTTC	CASRDSTYEQYF
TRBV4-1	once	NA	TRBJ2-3	TGCGCCAGCAGCCACTGGACTGGAGATACGCAGTATTTT	CASSHWTGDTQYF
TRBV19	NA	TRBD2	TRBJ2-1	TGTGCCAGTAGTACCGGACTAGCGGCTTACAATGAGCAGTTCTTC	CASSTGLAAYNEQFF
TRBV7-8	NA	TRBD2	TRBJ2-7	TGTGCCAGCAGCTTATTAGGACTAGCGGGCGAGCAGTACTTC	CASSLLGLAGEQYF
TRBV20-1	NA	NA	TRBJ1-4	TGCAGTGCTTCTCATGGCGAAAAACTGTTTTTT	CSASHGEKLFF
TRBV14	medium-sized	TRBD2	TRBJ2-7	TGTGCCAGCAGCCTGGGGGGGGAGCAGTACTTC	CASSLGGEQYF
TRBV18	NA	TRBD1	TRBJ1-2	TGTGCCAGCTCAACCTCTTCGACCAAGACAGGGCCACCTAACTATGGCTACACCTTC	CASSTSSTKTGPPNYGYTF
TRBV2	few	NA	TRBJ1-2	TGTGCCAGCAGTGAATGGAGGGGCCCTAACTATGGCTACACCTTC	CASSEWRGPNYGYTF
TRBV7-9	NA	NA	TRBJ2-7	TGTGCCAGCAGCGATAGGTCAGGGGGGACCTACGAGCAGTACTTC	CASSDRSGGTYEQYF
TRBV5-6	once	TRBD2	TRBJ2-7	TGTGCCAGCAGCTTGTATCGCGGGGGACCCTACGAGCAGTACTTC	CASSLYRGGPYEQYF
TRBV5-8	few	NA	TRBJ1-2	TGTGCCAGCAGTACCACCGGGAGCTACACCTTC	CASSTTGSYTF
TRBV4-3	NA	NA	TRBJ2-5	TGCGCCAGCAGCCATCGACTGACATGGGAGCAGTACTTC	CASSHRLTWEQYF
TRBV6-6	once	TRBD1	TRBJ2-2	TGTGCCAGCAGCAGGGACAGGGAGGTGCTGTTTTTT	CASSRDREVLFF
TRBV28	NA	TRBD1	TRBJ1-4	TGTGCCAGCAGACCCCGACAGGGACCCCTTTTGTTATTT	CASRPRQGPLLLF
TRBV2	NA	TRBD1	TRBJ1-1	TGTGCCAGCAGTGTAGGGGGCCCACACACTGAAGCTTTCTTT	CASSVGGPHTEAFF
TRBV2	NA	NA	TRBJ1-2	TGTGCCAGCGTTGAGGGGGTGGAATTAAACTATGGCTACACCTTC	CASVEGVELNYGYTF
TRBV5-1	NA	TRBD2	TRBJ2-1	TGCGCCAGCAGCCTCCGACTAGCGGCCTCCTACAATGAGCAGTTCTTC	CASSLRLAASYNEQFF
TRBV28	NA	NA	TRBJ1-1	TGTGCCAGGGAGGGGCCCGACACTGAAGCTTTCTTT	CAREGPDTEAFF
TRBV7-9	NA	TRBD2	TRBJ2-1	TGTGCCAGCAGGCCGTCCGGGGGGGCCATCCATGAGCAGTTCTTC	CASRPSGGAIHEQFF
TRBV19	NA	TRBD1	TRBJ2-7	TGTGCCAGTAGTATAACTGGACAGGGCATTGGAAACGAGCAGTACTTC	CASSITGQGIGNEQYF
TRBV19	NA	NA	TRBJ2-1	TGTGCCAGTAGTATACGATCAGGGGAGCAGTTCTTC	CASSIRSGEQFF
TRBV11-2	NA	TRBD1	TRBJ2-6	TGTGCCAGCAGCATAGGACAGGGCAGTTTTGCTGGGGCCAACGTCCTGACTTTC	CASSIGQGSFAGANVLTF
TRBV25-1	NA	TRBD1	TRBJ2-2	TGTGCCAGCAGTGATTTGGGACAGACTAACACCGGGGAGCTGTTTTTT	CASSDLGQTNTGELFF
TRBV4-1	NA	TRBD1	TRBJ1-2	TGCGCCAGCAGCCAGGACAGGGGAAACTATGGCTACACCTTC	CASSQDRGNYGYTF
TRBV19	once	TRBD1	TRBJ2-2	TGTGCCAGTAGCACCCTTTGGACAGGGGTCGTCTACACCGGGGAGCTGTTTTTT	CASSTLWTGVVYTGELFF
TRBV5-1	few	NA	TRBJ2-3	TGCGCCAGCAGCTTGGGTTCGGGGGAGGTAGATACGCAGTATTTT	CASSLGSGEVDTQYF
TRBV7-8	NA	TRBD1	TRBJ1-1	TGTGCCACCCGACAGGGGGCGATGAACACTGAAGCTTTCTTT	CATRQGAMNTEAFF
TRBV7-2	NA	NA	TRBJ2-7	TGTGCCAGCAGCTTAACAGCAAGCTCCTACGAGCAGTACTTC	CASSLTASSYEQYF
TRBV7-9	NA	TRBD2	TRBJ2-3	TGTGCCAGCTCCACAACCAAAGCGGGGGGGAAGTCTCATACGCAGTATTTT	CASSTTKAGGKSHTQYF
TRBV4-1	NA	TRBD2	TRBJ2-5	TGCGCCAGCAGCCAAGGACTAGCGGGGGACCTCCGAGAGACCCAGTACTTC	CASSQGLAGDLRETQYF